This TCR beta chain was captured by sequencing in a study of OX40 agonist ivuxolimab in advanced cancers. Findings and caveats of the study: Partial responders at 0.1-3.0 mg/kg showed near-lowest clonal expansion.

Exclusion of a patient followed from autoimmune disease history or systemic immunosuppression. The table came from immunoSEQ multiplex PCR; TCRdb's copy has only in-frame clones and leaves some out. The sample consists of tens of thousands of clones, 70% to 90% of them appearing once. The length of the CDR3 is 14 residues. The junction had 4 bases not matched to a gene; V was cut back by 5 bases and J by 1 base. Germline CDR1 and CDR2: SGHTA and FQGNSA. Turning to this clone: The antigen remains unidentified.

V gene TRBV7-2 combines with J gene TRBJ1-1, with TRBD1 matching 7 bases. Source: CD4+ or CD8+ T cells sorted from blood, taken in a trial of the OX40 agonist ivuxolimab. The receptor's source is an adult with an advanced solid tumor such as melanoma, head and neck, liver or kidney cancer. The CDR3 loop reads CASSQTGRNTEAFF. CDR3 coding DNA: TGTGCCAGCAGCCAGACAGGGCGGAACACTGAAGCTTTCTTT.